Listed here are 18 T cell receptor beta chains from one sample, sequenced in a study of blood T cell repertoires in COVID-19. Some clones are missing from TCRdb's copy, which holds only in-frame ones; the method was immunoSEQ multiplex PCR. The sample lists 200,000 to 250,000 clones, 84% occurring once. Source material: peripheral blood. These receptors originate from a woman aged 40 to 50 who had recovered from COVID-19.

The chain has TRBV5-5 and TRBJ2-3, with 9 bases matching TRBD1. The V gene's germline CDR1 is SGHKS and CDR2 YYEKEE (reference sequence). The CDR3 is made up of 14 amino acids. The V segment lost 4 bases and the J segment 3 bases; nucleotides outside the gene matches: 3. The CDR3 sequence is CASSRQGVTDTQYF. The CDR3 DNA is TGTGCCAGCAGCAGACAGGGGGTGACAGATACGCAGTATTTT.

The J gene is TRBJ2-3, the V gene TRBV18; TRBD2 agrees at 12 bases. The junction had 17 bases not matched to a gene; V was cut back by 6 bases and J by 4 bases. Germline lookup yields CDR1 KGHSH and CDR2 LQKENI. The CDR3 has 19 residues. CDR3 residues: CASSLSLAGGPFSSDTQYF. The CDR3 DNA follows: TGTGCCAGCTCCCTCTCCCTAGCGGGGGGGCCGTTCAGCTCAGATACGCAGTATTTT.

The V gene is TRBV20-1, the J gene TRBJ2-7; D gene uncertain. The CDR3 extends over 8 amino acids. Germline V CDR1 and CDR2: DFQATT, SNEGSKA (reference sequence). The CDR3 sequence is CTPHEQYF. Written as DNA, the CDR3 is TGCACTCCCCACGAGCAGTACTTC.

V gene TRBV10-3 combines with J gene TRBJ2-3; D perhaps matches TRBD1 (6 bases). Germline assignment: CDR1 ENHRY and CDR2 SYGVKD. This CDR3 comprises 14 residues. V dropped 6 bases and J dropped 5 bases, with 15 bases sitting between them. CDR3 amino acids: CAIRDGTKEDTQYF. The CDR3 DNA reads TGTGCCATCAGGGATGGGACAAAGGAAGATACGCAGTATTTT.

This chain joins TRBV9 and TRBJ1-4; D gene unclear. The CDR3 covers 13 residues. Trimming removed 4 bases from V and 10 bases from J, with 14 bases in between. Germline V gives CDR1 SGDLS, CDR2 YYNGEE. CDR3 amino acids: CASSSRTRAKLFF. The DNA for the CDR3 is TGTGCCAGCAGCTCCCGGACTCGTGCAAAACTGTTTTTT.

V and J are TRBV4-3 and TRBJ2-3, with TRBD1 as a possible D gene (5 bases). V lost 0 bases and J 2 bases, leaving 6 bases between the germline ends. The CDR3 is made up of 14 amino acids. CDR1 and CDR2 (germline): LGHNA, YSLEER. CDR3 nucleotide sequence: TGCGCCAGCAGCCAAGAGGGGCACACAGATACGCAGTATTTT. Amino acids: CASSQEGHTDTQYF.

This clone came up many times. The CDR3 region is CASSQDLSFSGNTIYF. For the CDR3, the DNA is TGCGCCAGCAGCCAAGATTTGTCCTTTTCTGGAAACACCATATATTTT. The chain has TRBV4-3 and TRBJ1-3; D gene uncertain. There are 16 residues in the CDR3. Trimming stripped 0 bases from V and 1 base from J, with 10 bases between. Germline V gene sequence: CDR1 LGHNA, CDR2 YSLEER.

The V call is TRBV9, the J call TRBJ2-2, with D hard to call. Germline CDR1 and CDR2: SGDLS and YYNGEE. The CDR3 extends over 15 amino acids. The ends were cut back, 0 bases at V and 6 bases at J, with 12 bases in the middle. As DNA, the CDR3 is TGTGCCAGCAGCGTAGTCGCGGAGTTCTCCGGGGAGCTGTTTTTT. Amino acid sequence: CASSVVAEFSGELFF. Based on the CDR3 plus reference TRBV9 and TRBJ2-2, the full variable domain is DSGVTQTPKHLITATGQRVTLRCSPRSGDLSVYWYQQSLDQGLQFLIQYYNGEERAKGNILERFSAQQFPDLHSELNLSSLELGDSALYFCASSVVAEFSGELFFGEGSRLTVL.

CDR3 coding DNA: TGTGCCACCAGTGATACACGGACAGGCAACACTGAAGCTTTCTTT. This translates into CATSDTRTGNTEAFF. The rearrangement uses TRBV24-1 and TRBJ1-1; 7 bases line up with TRBD1. V lost 3 bases to trimming and J lost 2 bases; unmatched junction nucleotides: 5. From germline, CDR1 is KGHDR and CDR2 SFDVKD. The CDR3 spans 15 residues.

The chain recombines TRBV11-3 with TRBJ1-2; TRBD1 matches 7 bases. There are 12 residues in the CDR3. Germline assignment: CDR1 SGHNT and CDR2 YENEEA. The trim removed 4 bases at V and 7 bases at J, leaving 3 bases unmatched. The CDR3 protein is CASSYDRAGYTF. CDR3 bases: TGTGCCAGCAGCTACGACAGGGCTGGCTACACCTTC. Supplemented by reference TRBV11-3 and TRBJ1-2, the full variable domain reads EAGVVQSPRYKIIEKKQPVAFWCNPISGHNTLYWYLQNLGQGPELLIRYENEEAVDDSQLPKDRFSAERLKGVDSTLKIQPAELGDSAVYLCASSYDRAGYTFGSGTRLTVV.

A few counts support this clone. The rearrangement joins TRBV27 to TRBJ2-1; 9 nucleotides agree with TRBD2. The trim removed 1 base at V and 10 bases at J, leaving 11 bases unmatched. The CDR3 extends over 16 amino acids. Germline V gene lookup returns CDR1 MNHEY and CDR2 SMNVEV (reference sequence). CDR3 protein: CASSLYSGGRRTEQFF. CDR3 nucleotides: TGTGCCAGCAGTTTATATAGCGGGGGTCGTAGAACGGAGCAGTTCTTC.

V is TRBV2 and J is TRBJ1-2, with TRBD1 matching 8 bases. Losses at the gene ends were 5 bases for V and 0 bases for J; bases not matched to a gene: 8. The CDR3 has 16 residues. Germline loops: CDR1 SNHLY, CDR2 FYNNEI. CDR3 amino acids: CASSRQGPAANYGYTF. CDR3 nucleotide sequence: TGTGCCAGCAGTCGACAGGGGCCCGCAGCTAACTATGGCTACACCTTC.

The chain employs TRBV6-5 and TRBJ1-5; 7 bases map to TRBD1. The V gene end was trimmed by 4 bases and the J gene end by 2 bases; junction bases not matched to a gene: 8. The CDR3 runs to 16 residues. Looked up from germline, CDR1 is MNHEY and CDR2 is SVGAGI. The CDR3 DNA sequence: TGTGCCAGCAGTTCCGCCGGGACAGTGGGCAATCAGCCCCAGCATTTT. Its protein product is CASSSAGTVGNQPQHF.

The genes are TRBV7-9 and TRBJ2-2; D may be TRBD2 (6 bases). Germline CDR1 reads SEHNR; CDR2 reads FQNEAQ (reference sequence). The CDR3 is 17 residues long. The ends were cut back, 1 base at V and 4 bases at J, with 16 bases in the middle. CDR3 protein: CASSLDPGGMVTGELFF. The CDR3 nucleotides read TGTGCCAGCAGCTTAGACCCCGGCGGGATGGTCACCGGGGAGCTGTTTTTT.

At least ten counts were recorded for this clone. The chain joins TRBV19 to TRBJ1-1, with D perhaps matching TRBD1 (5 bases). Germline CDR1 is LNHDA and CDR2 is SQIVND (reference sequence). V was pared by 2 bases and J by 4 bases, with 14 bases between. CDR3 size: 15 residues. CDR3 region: CASSIQVGVSTEAFF. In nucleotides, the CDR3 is TGTGCCAGTAGTATACAGGTAGGGGTGAGCACTGAAGCTTTCTTT.

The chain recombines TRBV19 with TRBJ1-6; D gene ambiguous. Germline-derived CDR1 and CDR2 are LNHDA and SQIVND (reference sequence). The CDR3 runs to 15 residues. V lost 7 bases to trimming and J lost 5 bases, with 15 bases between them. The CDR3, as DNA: TGTGCCAGTAAACGCCAGGCGCCAAATAATTCACCCCTCCACTTT. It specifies CASKRQAPNNSPLHF.

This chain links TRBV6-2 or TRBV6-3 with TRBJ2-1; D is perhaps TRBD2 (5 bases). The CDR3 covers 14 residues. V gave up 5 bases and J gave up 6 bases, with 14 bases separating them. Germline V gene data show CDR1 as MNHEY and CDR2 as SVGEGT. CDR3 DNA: TGTGCCAGCAGTCCACGGTGGGGAGCCAATGAGCAGTTCTTC. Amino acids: CASSPRWGANEQFF.

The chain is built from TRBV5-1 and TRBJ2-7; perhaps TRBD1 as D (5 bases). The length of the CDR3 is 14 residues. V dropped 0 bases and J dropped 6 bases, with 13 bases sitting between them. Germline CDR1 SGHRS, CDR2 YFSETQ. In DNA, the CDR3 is TGCGCCAGCAGCTTGGCCGCAGGGTCAGGCGAGCAGTACTTC. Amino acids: CASSLAAGSGEQYF.